What follows are 5 T cell receptor beta chains derived from one specimen sequenced in a study of blood T cell repertoires in COVID-19. Using immunoSEQ multiplex PCR, the repertoire was profiled, and TCRdb retains in-frame clones only, with some absent. The sample lists tens of thousands of clones, 89% seen once, with around 4.9% in the top ten. Sequencing was performed on peripheral blood. The receptors were gathered from a woman aged 50 to 60 with active COVID-19.

The V and J genes are TRBV19 and TRBJ2-5; tentative D call: TRBD1 (5 bases). V was shortened by 5 bases and J by 1 base, with 8 bases between the two germline ends. The CDR3 contains 13 residues. Germline-derived CDR1 and CDR2 are LNHDA and SQIVND (reference sequence). The CDR3 bases are TGTGCCAGTAGTCCGCAGGGCCAAGAGACCCAGTACTTC. Protein: CASSPQGQETQYF.

This chain joins TRBV18 and TRBJ1-2, with 7 bases aligning to TRBD1. Trimming took 2 bases from V and 3 from J; bases not matched to a gene: 3. Germline lookup yields CDR1 KGHSH and CDR2 LQKENI. The CDR3 runs to 14 residues. The CDR3 DNA sequence: TGTGCCAGCTCACCAGGACAGGCCGACTATGGCTACACCTTC. As protein: CASSPGQADYGYTF.

This clone appeared a single time. The V and J genes are TRBV11-3 and TRBJ2-5, with D tentatively TRBD2 (6 bases). This CDR3 spans 19 amino acids. V dropped 1 base and J dropped 2 bases, with 23 bases sitting between them. Germline V CDR1 and CDR2: SGHNT, YENEEA. CDR3 amino acids: CASSLGGRGRREPQETQYF. DNA of the CDR3: TGTGCCAGCAGCTTAGGAGGTCGAGGCAGGAGGGAACCGCAAGAGACCCAGTACTTC.

The chain couples TRBV18 to TRBJ2-7; perhaps TRBD2 as D (6 bases). Per germline, CDR1 KGHSH and CDR2 LQKENI. V was shortened by 4 bases and J by 5 bases, with 12 bases between the two germline ends. The CDR3 extends over 13 amino acids. The CDR3 region has the DNA TGTGCCAGCTCACGAGGGGAGGAGGACGAGCAGTACTTC. Its protein is CASSRGEEDEQYF.

The CDR3 nucleotides read TGTGCCATCAGTGAGTTTAACGGGGAGATGAACACTGAAGCTTTCTTT. Its protein product is CAISEFNGEMNTEAFF. V gene TRBV10-3 combines with J gene TRBJ1-1; D unclear. The CDR3 is 16 residues long. The V gene's germline CDR1 is ENHRY and CDR2 SYGVKD. With 1 base removed from V and 0 bases from J, the gap between germline ends came to 12 bases.